Shown below are 20 T cell receptor beta chains from a single sample sequenced in a study of blood T cell repertoires in COVID-19. TCRdb's table, derived via immunoSEQ multiplex PCR, lists solely in-frame clones and lacks some. The repertoire holds roughly 250,000 clones, about 87% seen once, with over 2% in the top ten. The sample consisted of peripheral blood. The receptors stem from a woman aged 50 to 65 with acute or convalescent COVID-19.

The chain carries TRBV18 and TRBJ1-1; TRBD1 matches 7 bases. Germline CDR1 reads KGHSH; CDR2 reads LQKENI. The CDR3 is 16 amino acids. V lost 2 bases, J lost 0 bases, and 6 bases stayed unmatched. The CDR3 protein is CASSPSQGVLNTEAFF. The CDR3 nucleotides read TGTGCCAGCTCACCAAGCCAGGGGGTACTGAACACTGAAGCTTTCTTT.

This chain connects TRBV19 to TRBJ2-1; 8 bases line up with TRBD1. The J segment lost 5 bases and the V segment lost 7 bases, leaving 4 bases of the junction unmatched. Per germline, CDR1 LNHDA and CDR2 SQIVND (reference sequence). CDR3 length: 13 amino acids. CDR3 nucleotides: TGTGCCAGTACCAACAGGGGGAACAATGAGCAGTTCTTC. It encodes CASTNRGNNEQFF.

The chain has TRBV19 and TRBJ2-5; 12 nucleotides match TRBD1. This CDR3 has 15 residues. V dropped 9 bases and J dropped 4; count of bases not matched to a gene: 9. In germline, CDR1 is LNHDA, CDR2 SQIVND (reference sequence). The DNA of the CDR3 is TGTGCCAGGTCCCCACCGGGACAGGGGGCAGAGACCCAGTACTTC. This encodes CARSPPGQGAETQYF.

The chain links TRBV27 to TRBJ1-5; the D gene is possibly TRBD1 (6 bases). With 5 bases removed from V and 6 bases from J, the gap between germline ends came to 11 bases. The length of the CDR3 is 13 residues. Looked up from germline, CDR1 is MNHEY and CDR2 is SMNVEV (reference sequence). The CDR3 DNA sequence: TGTGCCAGCAGTAACAGGGCGAGTCAGCCCCAGCATTTT. Its translation: CASSNRASQPQHF.

This chain joins TRBV10-2 and TRBJ2-7, with 9 bases matching TRBD1. The germline V gene encodes CDR1 WSHSY and CDR2 SAAADI. V shed 2 bases, J shed 3 bases, and the junction held 5 bases outside the gene matches. CDR3 length: 15 residues. The DNA for the CDR3 is TGCGCCAGCAGTGAGATTAGGACAGGGGACTACGAGCAGTACTTC. This gives the protein CASSEIRTGDYEQYF.

The chain combines TRBV7-8 with TRBJ2-3; 8 bases are a match to TRBD2. Germline V gene sequence: CDR1 SGHVS, CDR2 FQNEAQ. V trimming: 3 bases; J trimming: 6 bases; junction bases outside the gene matches: 23. The CDR3 is 20 amino acids. This CDR3 is CASSFFRSGLAQLRRDTQYF. The CDR3 DNA reads TGTGCCAGCAGCTTTTTTCGGTCCGGACTAGCTCAACTCCGGAGGGATACGCAGTATTTT.

This chain connects TRBV19 to TRBJ2-2; a weak D match, TRBD2 (5 bases). The CDR3 has 15 residues. V gave up 2 bases and J gave up 5 bases, with 12 bases separating them. CDR1 is LNHDA, CDR2 SQIVND, per germline (reference sequence). Written as DNA, the CDR3 is TGTGCCAGTAGTATATACAGAGGGTTAACCGGGGAGCTGTTTTTT. It yields the protein CASSIYRGLTGELFF.

The V and J genes are TRBV7-3 and TRBJ2-1; D gene ambiguous. This CDR3 has 13 residues. Germline CDR1 and CDR2: SGHTA and FQGTGA. Trimming shortened V by 0 bases and J by 2 bases, and 2 bases separated the two germline ends. As DNA, the CDR3 is TGTGCCAGCAGCTTAACTACCTACAATGAGCAGTTCTTC. The encoded protein is CASSLTTYNEQFF.

The chain is built from TRBV9 and TRBJ2-7, with D unclear. The germline gives CDR1 SGDLS, CDR2 YYNGEE. V was pared by 0 bases and J by 2 bases, with 9 bases between. The CDR3 runs to 14 residues. This CDR3 is CASSVGPSTYEQYF. CDR3 DNA sequence: TGTGCCAGCAGCGTAGGGCCGTCCACCTACGAGCAGTACTTC.

The chain combines TRBV5-4 with TRBJ2-5; D is undetermined. CDR3 size: 16 residues. Germline lookup yields CDR1 SGHNT and CDR2 YYREEE (reference sequence). V gave up 4 bases and J gave up 1 base, with 17 bases separating them. CDR3 DNA: TGTGCCAGCAGCCCTGATCCACTCTCTTCCCAAGAGACCCAGTACTTC. It specifies CASSPDPLSSQETQYF.

The chain carries TRBV12-5 and TRBJ2-7; a weak D match, TRBD2 (6 bases). The ends were cut back, 4 bases at V and 6 bases at J, with 13 bases in the middle. Per germline, CDR1 LGHNT and CDR2 FRNRAP. The CDR3 extends over 13 amino acids. This chain's CDR3 is CASGSEPGGEQYF. CDR3 bases: TGTGCTAGTGGTTCCGAGCCCGGGGGCGAGCAGTACTTC.

The chain employs TRBV16 and TRBJ1-1; D may be TRBD1 (5 bases). V was cut by 1 base and J by 7 bases, with 7 bases left in between. The length of the CDR3 is 12 residues. Germline CDR1 reads KGHSY; CDR2 reads FQNENV. In DNA, the CDR3 is TGTGCCAGCAGCCAATTTAGGGGTGAAGCTTTCTTT. Translating it yields CASSQFRGEAFF.

The chain employs TRBV24-1 and TRBJ2-1, with 10 nucleotides matching TRBD1. The CDR3 extends over 14 amino acids. Per germline, CDR1 KGHDR and CDR2 SFDVKD. The V and J ends lost 4 bases and 9 bases, in that order; junction bases with no gene match: 5. CDR3 protein: CATSDIGQGGEQFF. Here the CDR3 DNA reads TGTGCCACCAGTGACATTGGACAGGGGGGTGAGCAGTTCTTC.

This sequence joins TRBV2 and TRBJ2-5; 7 nucleotides match TRBD1. The CDR3 loop spans 14 amino acids. CDR1 is SNHLY, CDR2 FYNNEI, per germline. V gave up 6 bases and J gave up 1 base; unmatched junction bases: 5. Written as DNA, the CDR3 is TGTGCCAGCAGCCTTGACAGGGCCCAAGAGACCCAGTACTTC. This sequence encodes CASSLDRAQETQYF.

This clone was found a few times. V gene TRBV7-9 combines with J gene TRBJ2-7, with unresolved D. V lost 2 bases and J lost 1, with 18 bases in between. Germline V gives CDR1 SEHNR, CDR2 FQNEAQ (reference sequence). The CDR3 length is 17 residues. CDR3 protein: CASSLRGGFEPSYEQYF. The CDR3 DNA is TGTGCCAGCAGCTTACGAGGCGGCTTTGAACCATCCTACGAGCAGTACTTC. The full variable domain, its missing parts supplied by reference TRBV7-9 and TRBJ2-7, is DTGVSQNPRHKITKRGQNVTFRCDPISEHNRLYWYRQTLGQGPEFLTYFQNEAQLEKSRLLSDRFSAERPKGSFSTLEIQRTEQGDSAMYLCASSLRGGFEPSYEQYFGPGTRLTVT.

The rearrangement joins TRBV6-5 to TRBJ1-4; D uncertain. CDR3 length: 14 amino acids. Germline V lookup: CDR1 MNHEY, CDR2 SVGAGI. V lost 8 bases, J lost 0 bases, and 10 bases lay in between. The CDR3 loop is CASRPGATNEKLFF. The CDR3 DNA follows: TGTGCCAGCCGACCGGGTGCAACTAATGAAAAACTGTTTTTT.

The CDR3 reads CASSVSGTSGNEQFF. The CDR3 nucleotides read TGTGCCAGCAGCGTCTCCGGGACTAGCGGGAATGAGCAGTTCTTC. The chain couples TRBV5-4 to TRBJ2-1; 12 bases line up with TRBD2. The CDR3 runs 15 residues. J was trimmed by 7 bases and V by 4 bases; bases with no gene match: 6. Germline V lookup: CDR1 SGHNT, CDR2 YYREEE (reference sequence). Supplemented by reference TRBV5-4 and TRBJ2-1, the full variable domain reads ETGVTQSPTHLIKTRGQQVTLRCSSQSGHNTVSWYQQALGQGPQFIFQYYREEENGRGNFPPRFSGLQFPNYSSELNVNALELDDSALYLCASSVSGTSGNEQFFGPGTRLTVL.

V is TRBV19 and J is TRBJ1-1; TRBD1 agrees at 7 bases. V shed 3 bases and J 5 bases; nucleotides not matched to a gene: 3. From germline, CDR1 is LNHDA and CDR2 SQIVND (reference sequence). This CDR3 comprises 13 residues. CDR3 nucleotides: TGTGCCAGTAGTATGGAACAGGGGACTGAAGCTTTCTTT. It codes for CASSMEQGTEAFF.

V is TRBV9 and J is TRBJ2-2, with 9 bases identical to TRBD1. Germline V gene data show CDR1 as SGDLS and CDR2 as YYNGEE. The length of the CDR3 is 15 residues. The V segment lost 4 bases and the J segment 2 bases; nucleotides outside the gene matches: 3. The CDR3 sequence is CASSRDRANTGELFF. The DNA for the CDR3 is TGTGCCAGCAGCCGGGACAGGGCTAACACCGGGGAGCTGTTTTTT.

J is TRBJ2-3 and V is TRBV27; possible D gene TRBD2, 5 bases. V lost 8 bases to trimming and J lost 0 bases, with 12 bases between them. The germline CDR1 and CDR2 sequences are MNHEY and SMNVEV (reference sequence). The CDR3 is 14 amino acids. The CDR3 region has the DNA TGTGCCAGCTGTCGGCGGACTAGCACAGATACGCAGTATTTT. It specifies CASCRRTSTDTQYF.